This T cell receptor beta chain was captured in a study of neoadjuvant nivolumab and ipilimumab in lung cancer. Study-wide background: Patients got nivolumab 3 mg/kg on days 1, 15 and 29; combination added ipilimumab 1 mg/kg day 1. Study-wide results and caveats: Compared with tumor-adjacent uninvolved lung, resected tumors showed greater richness and clonality.

The method was immunoSEQ multiplex PCR; TCRdb's version includes in-frame clones alone and lacks a portion of them. The sample contains 30,000 or so clones, 75% to 85% of which appear only once. CDR3 length: 18 residues. V lost 4 bases and J 1 base, leaving 22 bases between the germline ends. Per the germline V gene, CDR1 is SGHDN and CDR2 is FVKESK. Notes on this clone: The antigen remains undetermined.

The receptor comes from an adult with non-small cell lung cancer. The chain employs TRBV14 and TRBJ1-1; no reliable D call. The sequencing used tumor tissue, collected after neoadjuvant nivolumab, alone or with ipilimumab, at or shortly before surgery. CDR3 nucleotide sequence: TGTGCCAGCAGCCTCTCTTCGGGATTTCTGGGGAGGAACACTGAAGCTTTCTTT. This sequence encodes CASSLSSGFLGRNTEAFF.